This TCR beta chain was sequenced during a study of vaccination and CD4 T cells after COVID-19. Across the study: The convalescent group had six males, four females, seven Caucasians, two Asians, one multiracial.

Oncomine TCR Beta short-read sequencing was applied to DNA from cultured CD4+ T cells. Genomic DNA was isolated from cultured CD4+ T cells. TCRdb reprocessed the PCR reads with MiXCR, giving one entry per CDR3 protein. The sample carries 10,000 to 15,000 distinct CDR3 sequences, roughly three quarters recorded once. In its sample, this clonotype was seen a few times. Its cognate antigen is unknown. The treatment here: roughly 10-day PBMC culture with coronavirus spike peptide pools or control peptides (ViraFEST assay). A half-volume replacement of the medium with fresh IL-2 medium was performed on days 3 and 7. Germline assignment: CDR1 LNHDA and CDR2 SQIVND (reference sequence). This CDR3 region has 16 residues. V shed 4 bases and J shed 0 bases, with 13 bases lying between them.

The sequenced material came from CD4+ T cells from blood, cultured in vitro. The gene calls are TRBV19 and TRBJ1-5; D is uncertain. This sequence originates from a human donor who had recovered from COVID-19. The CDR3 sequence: CASSRSSSPSNQPQHF. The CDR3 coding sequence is TGTGCCAGTAGTAGGTCCTCGAGTCCTAGCAATCAGCCCCAGCATTTT. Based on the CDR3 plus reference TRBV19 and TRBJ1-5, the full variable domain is DGGITQSPKYLFRKEGQNVTLSCEQNLNHDAMYWYRQDPGQGLRLIYYSQIVNDFQKGDIAEGYSVSREKKESFPLTVTSAQKNPTAFYLCASSRSSSPSNQPQHFGDGTRLSIL.